The 28 T cell receptor beta chains in this list originate from one sample, sequenced in a study of T cell repertoires in cytomegalovirus infection. One entry per CDR3 protein results from TCRdb running MiXCR on the reads. The table records approximately 340,000 distinct CDR3 sequences, about 29% of them present only once. Antigens for these TCRs are unknown. The sequences come from cultured PBMCs, collected from culture after CMV antigen stimulation. These TCRs come from a human donor in good health (CMV status not recorded). Some clones in this sample may be carry-over from other donors' samples.

The chain combines TRBV30 with TRBJ1-1; TRBD1 matches at 7 bases. Germline CDR1 is GTSNPN and CDR2 is SVGIG (reference sequence). The CDR3 runs 13 residues. V shed 3 bases and J 4 bases; nucleotides not matched to a gene: 5. The CDR3 DNA is TGTGCCTGGAGCAGACAGGGCTCCACTGAAGCTTTCTTT. It codes for CAWSRQGSTEAFF.

V is TRBV5-6 and J is TRBJ1-5, with a tentative D call TRBD1 (6 bases). Germline values: CDR1 SGHDT, CDR2 YYEEEE. The CDR3 is made up of 13 amino acids. Trimming cost V 0 bases and J 8 bases, with 9 bases left between them. This chain's CDR3 is CASSLAQGKPQHF. In DNA, the CDR3 is TGTGCCAGCAGCTTGGCGCAGGGGAAGCCCCAGCATTTT. The whole variable domain, remainder taken from reference TRBV5-6 and TRBJ1-5, is DAGVTQSPTHLIKTRGQQVTLRCSPKSGHDTVSWYQQALGQGPQFIFQYYEEEERQRGNFPDRFSGHQFPNYSSELNVNALLLGDSALYLCASSLAQGKPQHFGDGTRLSIL.

This clonotype was picked up one time. The chain recombines TRBV4-1 with TRBJ2-1, with 10 bases matching TRBD2. Germline trimming cut 0 bases from V and 3 bases from J; bases unmatched to any gene: 5. Germline loops: CDR1 MGHRA, CDR2 YSYEKL. The CDR3 is 17 amino acids. The CDR3 DNA reads as TGCGCCAGCAGCCAAGAACGGACTAGCGGAAACTACAATGAGCAGTTCTTC. Translating gives CASSQERTSGNYNEQFF.

This clonotype was found a few times. The chain combines TRBV5-5 with TRBJ2-5; possible D gene TRBD1, 5 bases. The V gene's germline CDR1 is SGHKS and CDR2 YYEKEE (reference sequence). The length of the CDR3 is 14 residues. The ends were cut back, 0 bases at V and 5 bases at J, with 11 bases in the middle. This CDR3 reads CASSLDGAGETQYF. For the CDR3, the DNA is TGTGCCAGCAGCTTGGATGGGGCCGGGGAGACCCAGTACTTC.

This chain joins TRBV4-2 and TRBJ1-1, with a possible D match to TRBD1 (6 bases). This CDR3 has 18 residues. Germline CDR1 and CDR2: LGHNA and YNFKEQ. The V end lost 3 bases, the J end lost 4 bases, and 24 bases lay between the germline ends. The CDR3 DNA reads TGTGCCAGCAGCCATCCTGTGGGGGTGGGTCAGGGGAGCACTGAAGCTTTCTTT. This encodes CASSHPVGVGQGSTEAFF.

This clonotype was recorded at least ten times. The J gene is TRBJ2-2, the V gene TRBV9; 9 positions match TRBD2. Unmatched junction bases numbered 5, after V lost 7 bases and J lost 1 base. Germline V gene data show CDR1 as SGDLS and CDR2 as YYNGEE. CDR3 length equals 15 residues. In DNA form, the CDR3 reads TGTGCCAGCTCCCGGACTAGCGAGAACACCGGGGAGCTGTTTTTT. Translating gives CASSRTSENTGELFF.

The V gene is TRBV19, the J gene TRBJ1-5; TRBD1 agrees at 8 bases. From germline, CDR1 is LNHDA and CDR2 SQIVND (reference sequence). The CDR3 has 17 amino acids. V trimming: 1 base; J trimming: 7 bases; junction bases outside the gene matches: 12. CDR3 protein: CASSIASGQGYGQPQHF. The CDR3 region has the DNA TGTGCCAGTAGTATAGCGAGCGGACAGGGCTATGGACAGCCCCAGCATTTT.

This chain joins TRBV19 and TRBJ1-5; D unclear. Trimming shortened V by 3 bases and J by 11 bases, and 14 bases separated the two germline ends. This CDR3 has 13 residues. Germline assignment: CDR1 LNHDA and CDR2 SQIVND (reference sequence). The CDR3 DNA follows: TGTGCCAGTAGTATTTACCGCGAGGAGGCCCAGCATTTT. Its protein is CASSIYREEAQHF.

This clonotype was recorded a few times. The rearrangement uses TRBV20-1 and TRBJ2-1, with 12 bases lining up with TRBD2. Germline V gene data show CDR1 as DFQATT and CDR2 as SNEGSKA (reference sequence). There are 16 residues in the CDR3. V lost 8 bases to trimming and J lost 8 bases; unmatched junction nucleotides: 16. The CDR3 DNA is TGCAGTCCCCCGAGGCTAGCGGGAGGGCCACCGGATGAGCAGTTCTTC. It specifies CSPPRLAGGPPDEQFF.

This clonotype was observed a few times. The chain carries TRBV12-5 and TRBJ1-1; no clear D gene. Germline CDR1 LGHNT, CDR2 FRNRAP. Trimming cost V 5 bases and J 2 bases, with 15 bases left between them. This CDR3 region has 15 residues. The CDR3 DNA follows: TGTGCTAGTGGTCACTCAATCGGCGACAACACTGAAGCTTTCTTT. Translated: CASGHSIGDNTEAFF.

This clonotype was detected only a few times. CDR3: CASSSPWAAGSETQYF. CDR3 coding DNA: TGTGCCAGCAGCTCACCATGGGCGGCAGGGTCGGAGACCCAGTACTTC. The chain links TRBV7-6 to TRBJ2-5, with D possibly being TRBD1 (5 bases). The V end was cut by 4 bases, the J end by 5 bases, with 20 bases between. The CDR3 contains 16 residues. CDR1 is SGHVS and CDR2 is FNYEAQ in the germline V gene. Full variable domain (missing parts from reference TRBV7-6 and TRBJ2-5): GAGVSQSPRYKVTKRGQDVALRCDPISGHVSLYWYRQALGQGPEFLTYFNYEAQQDKSGLPNDRFSAERPEGSISTLTIQRTEQRDSAMYRCASSSPWAAGSETQYFGPGTRLLVL.

This clonotype has a handful of counts. This chain uses TRBV12-3 or TRBV12-4 with TRBJ1-1; D is possibly TRBD1 (5 bases). Trimming shortened V by 8 bases and J by 4 bases, and 14 bases separated the two germline ends. This CDR3 is built from 13 residues. The DNA for the CDR3 is TGTGCCAGCTGTCAGGGAAGGACCACTGAAGCTTTCTTT. Translation: CASCQGRTTEAFF.

This chain uses TRBV20-1 with TRBJ1-6; possibly TRBD1 for D (5 bases). Looked up from germline, CDR1 is DFQATT and CDR2 is SNEGSKA (reference sequence). Trimming stripped 1 base from V and 0 bases from J, with 10 bases between. The CDR3 runs to 16 residues. The CDR3 loop is CSARVEGSSYNSPLHF. DNA for the CDR3: TGCAGTGCTAGAGTAGAGGGGAGCTCCTATAATTCACCCCTCCACTTT.

This clonotype has a handful of counts. J is TRBJ1-2 and V is TRBV25-1; 10 bases line up with TRBD1. The CDR3 is 14 amino acids. Trimming took 8 bases from V and 3 from J; bases not matched to a gene: 6. CDR1 and CDR2 (germline): MGHDK, SYGVNS. For the CDR3, the DNA is TGTGCCAGCGGGACAGGGGACGATGACTATGGCTACACCTTC. Amino acid sequence: CASGTGDDDYGYTF.

V and J are TRBV14 and TRBJ1-2, with D uncertain. V was cut by 1 base and J by 3 bases, with 9 bases left in between. The CDR3 length is 14 residues. From germline, CDR1 is SGHDN and CDR2 FVKESK. In DNA, the CDR3 is TGTGCCAGCAGCCAAGTTGGAAGCTACTATGGCTACACCTTC. It is translated as CASSQVGSYYGYTF.

V gene TRBV28 combines with J gene TRBJ2-7, with 11 bases that match TRBD2. The CDR3 has 17 residues. Germline values: CDR1 MDHEN, CDR2 SYDVKM. The V and J ends lost 5 bases and 2 bases, in that order; junction bases with no gene match: 11. The CDR3 sequence: CASSPLAGARGPYEQYF. As DNA, the CDR3 is TGTGCCAGCAGTCCACTAGCGGGAGCTAGGGGCCCCTACGAGCAGTACTTC.

Only a few counts were recorded for this clonotype. The chain joins TRBV6-6 to TRBJ2-4; 13 bases line up with TRBD2. Per germline, CDR1 MNHNY and CDR2 SVGAGI (reference sequence). J gave up 2 bases and V 4 bases, and 14 bases lay outside the gene matches. This CDR3 spans 20 amino acids. The CDR3 DNA reads as TGTGCCAGCAGTTCCCTACTAGCGGGGGGGCCGGGTCCCTCCAAAAACATTCAGTACTTC. Residues: CASSSLLAGGPGPSKNIQYF.

The CDR3 DNA sequence: TGTGCCAGCAGGCCTGAGATTGGCTACACCTTC. Encoded protein: CASRPEIGYTF. The V gene is TRBV6-1, the J gene TRBJ1-2; D not resolved. The V end was cut by 6 bases, the J end by 7 bases, with 9 bases between. This CDR3 region has 11 residues. Germline V gene sequence: CDR1 MNHNS, CDR2 SASEGT.

V is TRBV3-1 and J is TRBJ1-5; 7 bases align to TRBD1. The CDR3 covers 14 residues. The V gene end was trimmed by 2 bases and the J gene end by 5 bases; junction bases not matched to a gene: 3. Per germline, CDR1 LGHDT and CDR2 YNNKEL (reference sequence). The CDR3 reads CASSQRDSHQPQHF. CDR3 nucleotides: TGTGCCAGCAGCCAACGGGACAGCCATCAGCCCCAGCATTTT.

Only a few counts were recorded for this clonotype. The chain links TRBV5-1 to TRBJ2-5; D unresolved. V dropped 4 bases and J dropped 5 bases, with 18 bases sitting between them. Germline V gene sequence: CDR1 SGHRS, CDR2 YFSETQ. The CDR3 extends over 15 amino acids. The CDR3 spells CASSMDRGSQETQYF. DNA for the CDR3: TGCGCCAGCAGCATGGACCGAGGCTCTCAGGAGACCCAGTACTTC.

This clonotype was seen only a few times. The chain recombines TRBV15 with TRBJ1-2, with 7 bases identical to TRBD1. After removal of 3 bases from V and 4 bases from J, the junction contained 8 bases not matched to a gene. The CDR3 is 15 amino acids. Germline V gene lookup returns CDR1 LNHNV and CDR2 YYDKDF (reference sequence). CDR3 in DNA: TGTGCCACCAGCAGCAGGGGACAGTCCTTCTATGGCTACACCTTC. Residues: CATSSRGQSFYGYTF. The full variable domain, its missing parts supplied by reference TRBV15 and TRBJ1-2, is DAMVIQNPRYQVTQFGKPVTLSCSQTLNHNVMYWYQQKSSQAPKLLFHYYDKDFNNEADTPDNFQSRRPNTSFCFLDIRSPGLGDTAMYLCATSSRGQSFYGYTFGSGTRLTVV.

Comments on this clonotype: The germline gene is not matched at one end of the junction; a read error may be the cause. V gene TRBV7-7 combines with J gene TRBJ1-4; D may be TRBD1 (5 bases). The CDR3 length is 15 residues. Germline V CDR1 and CDR2: SSHAT, FNYEAQ (reference sequence). The CDR3 region is CASSLGRGTNEKLFF. As DNA, the CDR3 is TGTGCTAGCAGCTTAGGGAGGGGAACTAATGAAAAACTGTTTTTT.

This clonotype was detected a few times. The chain carries TRBV5-1 and TRBJ1-1; D is possibly TRBD1 (5 bases). The CDR3 is 14 amino acids. V shed 4 bases and J shed 10 bases, with 20 bases lying between them. Germline-derived CDR1 and CDR2 are SGHRS and YFSETQ. DNA of the CDR3: TGCGCCAGCAGCCTAACAGGAGAGAGGGCTATAGCTTTCTTT. This codes for CASSLTGERAIAFF.

The V and J genes are TRBV7-2 and TRBJ2-1; no reliable D call. Looked up from germline, CDR1 is SGHTA and CDR2 is FQGNSA. The CDR3 extends over 12 amino acids. The V gene lost 1 base and the J gene lost 10 bases, with 8 bases spanning the gap. The CDR3 nucleotides read TGTGCCAGCAGCTTAGTTCTGTGGGAGCAGTTCTTC. Protein: CASSLVLWEQFF. Filled out from reference TRBV7-2 and TRBJ2-1, the complete variable domain reads GAGVSQSPSNKVTEKGKDVELRCDPISGHTALYWYRQSLGQGLEFLIYFQGNSAPDKSGLPSDRFSAERTGGSVSTLTIQRTQQEDSAVYLCASSLVLWEQFFGPGTRLTVL.

The chain uses TRBV28 and TRBJ2-4; D is possibly TRBD1 (5 bases). Germline V gene data show CDR1 as MDHEN and CDR2 as SYDVKM. The CDR3 contains 13 residues. The germline V and J ends were trimmed by 8 bases and 2 bases, with 10 bases remaining between them. The CDR3: CASLGEPKNIQYF. The CDR3 DNA is TGTGCCAGCCTAGGGGAACCCAAAAACATTCAGTACTTC.

This clonotype was seen many times. The chain is built from TRBV7-2 and TRBJ1-5; D gene ambiguous. Per germline, CDR1 SGHTA and CDR2 FQGNSA. The V end lost 4 bases, the J end lost 0 bases, and 4 bases lay between the germline ends. The CDR3 runs to 13 residues. CDR3 loop: CASSSNSNQPQHF. The CDR3 coding sequence is TGTGCCAGCAGCTCAAATAGCAATCAGCCCCAGCATTTT.

A few counts support this clonotype. The chain uses TRBV10-3 and TRBJ2-5; TRBD1 matches 9 bases. With V trimmed by 6 bases and J by 3 bases, 2 bases remained unmatched. The CDR3 has 13 residues. Germline values: CDR1 ENHRY, CDR2 SYGVKD. The CDR3 loop is CAIRWTGEETQYF. CDR3 sequence (DNA): TGTGCCATCAGATGGACAGGGGAAGAGACCCAGTACTTC.

This clonotype was seen only once. V usage is TRBV29-1 and J usage is TRBJ2-5, with D possibly being TRBD2 (7 bases). Trimming cost V 1 base and J 9 bases, with 24 bases left between them. The CDR3 is 16 amino acids. Germline values: CDR1 SQVTM, CDR2 ANQGSEA. The CDR3 DNA reads as TGCAGCGTTGAAGGGGAGGGGGGTTCTGGGGACCTGGCCCAGTACTTC. As protein: CSVEGEGGSGDLAQYF.